This TCR beta chain was profiled in a study of blood T cell repertoires in COVID-19. Study-wide background: T cells, B-cell-depleted T cells, or PBMCs provided the cDNA or gDNA that served as material.

Clones were read by immunoSEQ multiplex PCR, and TCRdb kept only the in-frame ones, dropping some. The data hold some 70,000 clones, with 70% to 90% observed a single time. The count of this clone is one. This CDR3 is built from 14 residues. V shed 0 bases and J shed 6 bases, with 9 bases lying between them. Per the germline V gene, CDR1 is SGHRS and CDR2 is YFSETQ. Enrollment of patients from Seattle took place during active infection, with longitudinal follow-up. The receptor's source is a man aged 35-49 years with COVID-19, enrolled during active disease. The chain recombines TRBV5-1 with TRBJ1-4, with D tentatively TRBD1 (5 bases). The specimen sequenced was peripheral blood. In DNA, the CDR3 is TGCGCCAGCAGCTTGGAGGGGTGGGATGAAAAACTGTTTTTT. It encodes CASSLEGWDEKLFF.